The 26 T cell receptor beta chains given below trace back to one sample, sequenced in a study of regulatory T cells in long-lasting Graves disease. This sample's time point: persistent/refractory GD, antithyroid drugs over 5 years with positive TRAb. RNA isolated from PBMCs was used to make the TCR library. Construction of the TCR beta libraries employed iRepertoire HTBI primers in conjunction with Arm-PCR of CDR3 regions. TCRdb used MiXCR to reprocess the multiplex PCR reads, holding one entry per CDR3 protein. The sample lists under 450,000 distinct CDR3 sequences, about 20% seen once, with about a quarter in the top ten. The sample in question was peripheral blood mononuclear cells (PBMCs), obtained when the disease was refractory, from a patient treated with antithyroid drugs. The receptors derive from a female donor with Graves disease.

The chain uses TRBV20-1 and TRBJ2-7, with 10 bases aligning to TRBD2. Germline values: CDR1 DFQATT, CDR2 SNEGSKA (reference sequence). The CDR3 contains 16 residues. Trimming at V came to 0 bases and at J to 3 bases, leaving 8 bases not matched to a gene. CDR3 nucleotides: TGCAGTGCTAGAGATCCTAGCGGGAGCTCGAACTACGAGCAGTACTTC. Translation gives CSARDPSGSSNYEQYF.

This clonotype appeared a few times. This chain connects TRBV5-1 to TRBJ1-2; TRBD1 aligns across 7 bases. J gave up 8 bases and V 0 bases, and 7 bases lay outside the gene matches. Germline assignment: CDR1 SGHRS and CDR2 YFSETQ. This CDR3 contains 14 residues. The CDR3 here is CASSLAQTGQGYTF. CDR3 DNA: TGCGCCAGCAGCTTGGCCCAGACAGGGCAAGGCTACACCTTC.

The V and J genes are TRBV28 and TRBJ2-7; 9 nucleotides align to TRBD2. V was clipped by 6 bases and J by 5 bases; unmatched bases: 5. CDR1 is MDHEN, CDR2 SYDVKM, per germline. The length of the CDR3 is 13 residues. The CDR3 nucleotides are TGTGCCAGCAGGGCGGGAGGGCGGCACGAGCAGTACTTC. It translates to CASRAGGRHEQYF. The whole variable domain, remainder taken from reference TRBV28 and TRBJ2-7, is DVKVTQSSRYLVKRTGEKVFLECVQDMDHENMFWYRQDPGLGLRLIYFSYDVKMKEKGDIPEGYSVSREKKERFSLILESASTNQTSMYLCASRAGGRHEQYFGPGTRLTVT.

This clonotype occurred a few times. This chain links TRBV29-1 with TRBJ1-5, with 9 bases fitting TRBD1. The V and J ends lost 5 bases and 3 bases, in that order; junction bases with no gene match: 5. This CDR3 spans 14 amino acids. CDR1 and CDR2 from the germline V gene are SQVTM and ANQGSEA. CDR3 sequence reads: CSVSGTGPNQPQHF. CDR3 bases: TGCAGCGTTTCCGGGACAGGGCCCAATCAGCCCCAGCATTTT.

In its sample, this clonotype was seen a few times. V usage is TRBV20-1 and J usage is TRBJ1-6; the match to TRBD1 covers 12 bases. Per the germline V gene, CDR1 is DFQATT and CDR2 is SNEGSKA (reference sequence). CDR3 length: 19 residues. J gave up 0 bases and V 6 bases, and 12 bases lay outside the gene matches. The CDR3 DNA sequence: TGCAGTGCCCTTTCAGGGACAGGGGGCCGAAGCTCCTATAATTCACCCCTCCACTTT. Translated, it gives CSALSGTGGRSSYNSPLHF.

A few counts support this clonotype. This sequence joins TRBV10-3 and TRBJ2-5; perhaps TRBD2 as D (5 bases). V lost 0 bases, J lost 5 bases, and 16 bases lay in between. The CDR3 loop spans 16 amino acids. The germline gives CDR1 ENHRY, CDR2 SYGVKD. The CDR3 sequence: CAISESITGRTETQYF. The CDR3 region has the DNA TGTGCCATCAGTGAGTCGATTACGGGAAGGACGGAGACCCAGTACTTC.

This clonotype was seen repeatedly, ten times or more. This sequence joins TRBV29-1 and TRBJ1-1, with D unresolved. The V and J ends lost 6 bases and 4 bases respectively, with 24 bases between them. Germline assignment: CDR1 SQVTM and CDR2 ANQGSEA. This CDR3 contains 16 residues. The CDR3 DNA reads TGCAGCGTGGCCCGAGGCGGGCGGTCTCCGGTCACTGAAGCTTTCTTT. It yields the protein CSVARGGRSPVTEAFF.

This clonotype has ten or more counts. The V and J genes are TRBV7-2 and TRBJ2-7; no reliable D call. The germline gives CDR1 SGHTA, CDR2 FQGNSA. The V end was cut by 1 base, the J end by 3 bases, with 7 bases between. The CDR3 covers 13 residues. CDR3 bases: TGTGCCAGCAGCTTAGACAGAATCTACGAGCAGTACTTC. This gives the protein CASSLDRIYEQYF.

This clonotype was observed at least ten times. This chain uses TRBV20-1 with TRBJ2-5, with a possible D match to TRBD1 (5 bases). The germline V gene has CDR1 DFQATT and CDR2 SNEGSKA (reference sequence). The CDR3 consists of 13 residues. Deletions cut 6 bases from V and 0 bases from J, with 11 bases between. CDR3 sequence: CSAPTANQETQYF. Written as DNA, the CDR3 is TGCAGTGCGCCGACAGCGAACCAAGAGACCCAGTACTTC.

Ten or more counts support this clonotype. The V and J genes are TRBV15 and TRBJ2-3, with TRBD1 identical over 11 bases. The V and J ends lost 8 bases and 4 bases, in that order; junction bases with no gene match: 8. Germline-derived CDR1 and CDR2 are LNHNV and YYDKDF (reference sequence). The CDR3 is 15 residues long. CDR3 DNA sequence: TGTGCCACCGGAAGGGACAGGGGGATCGCAGATACGCAGTATTTT. This encodes CATGRDRGIADTQYF.

The chain combines TRBV7-2 with TRBJ1-1; no reliable D call. This CDR3 comprises 13 residues. Germline CDR1 SGHTA, CDR2 FQGNSA. The V end was cut by 5 bases, the J end by 4 bases, with 11 bases between. CDR3 nucleotide sequence: TGTGCCAGCAGCAGGTATGGGAGCACTGAAGCTTTCTTT. Translation gives CASSRYGSTEAFF.

V usage is TRBV13 and J usage is TRBJ1-1, with D maybe TRBD1 (6 bases). Trimming cost V 5 bases and J 0 bases, with 13 bases left between them. The CDR3 loop spans 15 amino acids. Looked up from germline, CDR1 is PRHDT and CDR2 is FYEKMQ (reference sequence). The CDR3 is CASSGGGWMNTEAFF. As DNA, the CDR3 is TGTGCCAGCAGCGGCGGGGGCTGGATGAACACTGAAGCTTTCTTT.

This clonotype was seen repeatedly, ten times or more. This chain uses TRBV10-3 with TRBJ1-1; possibly TRBD1 for D (5 bases). V was cut by 3 bases and J by 1 base, with 15 bases left in between. Germline V gene data show CDR1 as ENHRY and CDR2 as SYGVKD. This CDR3 contains 16 residues. The CDR3 spells CAISDQRGHSNTEAFF. In nucleotides, the CDR3 is TGTGCCATCAGTGACCAGAGAGGACACTCGAACACTGAAGCTTTCTTT.

This clonotype was counted at least ten times. The J gene is TRBJ1-5, the V gene TRBV6-1; a weak D match, TRBD1 (5 bases). Trimming took off 6 bases at V and 0 bases at J, with 12 bases between the two ends. The CDR3 has 15 residues. Germline loops: CDR1 MNHNS, CDR2 SASEGT. This chain's CDR3 is CASRNGANSNQPQHF. The CDR3 bases are TGTGCCAGCAGGAACGGGGCAAATAGCAATCAGCCCCAGCATTTT.

The sample holds many counts of this clonotype. V and J are TRBV7-8 and TRBJ2-3; TRBD2 matches at 8 bases. V gave up 4 bases and J gave up 4 bases; unmatched junction bases: 13. Looked up from germline, CDR1 is SGHVS and CDR2 is FQNEAQ. This CDR3 is 17 amino acids long. CDR3 protein: CASSSSKRELSADTQYF. In nucleotides, the CDR3 is TGTGCCAGCAGCTCAAGTAAGCGGGAGCTTAGCGCAGATACGCAGTATTTT.

The V call is TRBV27, the J call TRBJ2-6, with 8 bases matching TRBD2. This CDR3 has 15 residues. V lost 10 bases and J lost 5; bases outside the gene matches: 10. Germline V CDR1 and CDR2: MNHEY, SMNVEV (reference sequence). Here the CDR3 reads CATHPGGVRANVLTF. The CDR3 coding sequence is TGTGCCACTCATCCGGGGGGGGTACGGGCCAACGTCCTGACTTTC.

This clonotype has just a few counts. The rearrangement joins TRBV7-9 to TRBJ2-1, with a weak D call TRBD1 (6 bases). Germline V CDR1 and CDR2: SEHNR, FQNEAQ (reference sequence). The CDR3 contains 14 residues. V lost 4 bases and J lost 5, with 12 bases in between. The CDR3, as DNA: TGTGCCAGCAGCTCAGCGACAGGCGACAATGAGCAGTTCTTC. This gives the protein CASSSATGDNEQFF.

V and J are TRBV5-1 and TRBJ2-7; D is possibly TRBD1 or TRBD2 (5 bases each). This CDR3 is 15 amino acids long. The ends were cut back, 4 bases at V and 5 bases at J, with 19 bases in the middle. Germline-derived CDR1 and CDR2 are SGHRS and YFSETQ. The CDR3: CASSLTQGGGNEQYF. CDR3 bases: TGCGCCAGCAGCCTGACCCAGGGTGGAGGCAACGAGCAGTACTTC. The full variable domain, with the rest looked up from reference TRBV5-1 and TRBJ2-7, is KAGVTQTPRYLIKTRGQQVTLSCSPISGHRSVSWYQQTPGQGLQFLFEYFSETQRNKGNFPGRFSGRQFSNSRSEMNVSTLELGDSALYLCASSLTQGGGNEQYFGPGTRLTVT.

This clonotype was seen just once. This sequence joins TRBV20-1 and TRBJ2-3; TRBD2 might be the D (6 bases). Germline CDR1 reads DFQATT; CDR2 reads SNEGSKA (reference sequence). The CDR3 totals 15 residues. Trimming pared 1 base from V and 5 bases from J, leaving 16 bases between. The CDR3 sequence: CSARAGGNLKDTQYF. CDR3 in DNA: TGCAGTGCTAGAGCCGGCGGGAACCTGAAAGATACGCAGTATTTT.

This clonotype appeared many times. The CDR3 region has the DNA TGTGCCAGCAACGGACAGGGGAGTCAGCCCCAGCATTTT. Protein: CASNGQGSQPQHF. V usage is TRBV2 and J usage is TRBJ1-5; 9 bases map to TRBD1. Germline CDR1 SNHLY, CDR2 FYNNEI. V was pared by 7 bases and J by 6 bases, with 4 bases of the junction left unmatched. This CDR3 contains 13 residues.

This clonotype was seen repeatedly, ten times or more. The V gene is TRBV11-2, the J gene TRBJ2-5, with 9 bases matching TRBD2. CDR3 length: 16 residues. Germline V gives CDR1 SGHAT, CDR2 FQNNGV. V dropped 3 bases and J dropped 4; count of bases not matched to a gene: 9. CDR3 bases: TGTGCCAGCAGCTTGGACCTTAGCGGGAGAGGAGAGACCCAGTACTTC. It is translated as CASSLDLSGRGETQYF. The variable domain in full, with the rest retrieved from reference TRBV11-2 and TRBJ2-5, is EAGVAQSPRYKIIEKRQSVAFWCNPISGHATLYWYQQILGQGPKLLIQFQNNGVVDDSQLPKDRFSAERLKGVDSTLKIQPAKLEDSAVYLCASSLDLSGRGETQYFGPGTRLLVL.

In the case of this clonotype: The junction differs from germline at one of its ends, possibly a read error. The chain uses TRBV5-1 and TRBJ2-7; either TRBD1 or TRBD2 may fit D (5 bases each). The germline V gene encodes CDR1 SGHRS and CDR2 YFSETQ. CDR3 size: 14 residues. Here the CDR3 DNA reads TGTGCCAGCAGCAACCGGGACGGAAACTACGAGCAGTACTTC. This encodes CASSNRDGNYEQYF.

For the CDR3, the DNA is TGCGCCAGCAGCTCGTCGGGACAGCTCACAGATACGCAGTATTTT. Residues: CASSSSGQLTDTQYF. The chain couples TRBV5-1 to TRBJ2-3; 7 bases fit TRBD1. This CDR3 is 15 amino acids long. The junction had 6 bases not matched to a gene; V was cut back by 3 bases and J by 2 bases. Germline V gene lookup returns CDR1 SGHRS and CDR2 YFSETQ.

This clonotype was detected a few times. The V call is TRBV19, the J call TRBJ2-2; 9 bases fit TRBD1. The germline V gene encodes CDR1 LNHDA and CDR2 SQIVND (reference sequence). Trimming at V came to 5 bases and at J to 1 base, leaving 5 bases not matched to a gene. This CDR3 comprises 16 residues. The DNA for the CDR3 is TGTGCCAGTAGTCCCACAGGGGGCCGGAACACCGGGGAGCTGTTTTTT. It specifies CASSPTGGRNTGELFF.

V usage is TRBV6-5 and J usage is TRBJ1-2; D is ambiguous. The germline CDR1 and CDR2 sequences are MNHEY and SVGAGI. The CDR3 is made up of 15 amino acids. V shed 1 base and J shed 8 bases, with 17 bases lying between them. In nucleotides, the CDR3 is TGTGCCAGCAGTTACTTCGGACGGACCGGAGAGGGCTACACCTTC. It codes for CASSYFGRTGEGYTF.

This clonotype was observed a few times. This chain links TRBV7-2 with TRBJ2-5; the D is unclear. Germline lookup yields CDR1 SGHTA and CDR2 FQGNSA. V was trimmed by 0 bases and J by 1 base, leaving 6 bases between them. The CDR3 sequence is 14 residues long. This CDR3 reads CASSLAALQETQYF. CDR3 DNA sequence: TGTGCCAGCAGCTTAGCCGCGCTCCAAGAGACCCAGTACTTC. Full variable domain (rest looked up from reference TRBV7-2 and TRBJ2-5): GAGVSQSPSNKVTEKGKDVELRCDPISGHTALYWYRQSLGQGLEFLIYFQGNSAPDKSGLPSDRFSAERTGGSVSTLTIQRTQQEDSAVYLCASSLAALQETQYFGPGTRLLVL.